This T cell receptor beta chain was found in a study of T cell clusters in autoimmune cytopenias. Germline values: CDR1 SGHDT, CDR2 YYEEEE. The CDR3 is made up of 13 amino acids. One tube held mixed TRB-A and TRB-B primer pools for touch-down PCR. TCRdb re-called the multiplex PCR reads and shows each CDR3 protein once, DNA omitted. Across 6,900 or so distinct CDR3 sequences, the top ten clones capture approximately 9.9% of the sample. TRB amplification used approximately 250 ng of peripheral blood genomic DNA. The same sample was also studied in work on T cell repertoires in aging, cancer and after chemotherapy.

The J gene is TRBJ1-1, the V gene TRBV5-6. The sample taken for sequencing was peripheral blood. The sequence derives from a human donor in good health. The CDR3 protein is CASSLNVRSEAFF.